The 17 T cell receptor beta chains given below trace back to one sample, sequenced in a study of blood T cell repertoires in COVID-19. Clones were sequenced by immunoSEQ multiplex PCR, and TCRdb holds only the in-frame ones, with some missing. The sample lists tens of thousands of clones; around 86% were seen once. Material for sequencing was peripheral blood. The source is a woman older than 75 with active or convalescent COVID-19.

The V call is TRBV20-1, the J call TRBJ2-3; 11 bases align to TRBD2. CDR1 and CDR2 from the germline V gene are DFQATT and SNEGSKA (reference sequence). CDR3 size: 11 residues. V shed 3 bases, J shed 10 bases, and the junction held 0 bases outside the gene matches. CDR3 in amino acids: CSASSGGAQYF. The CDR3 coding sequence is TGCAGTGCTAGTAGCGGGGGGGCGCAGTATTTT.

This clone was found a few times. V usage is TRBV29-1 and J usage is TRBJ2-1, with D unresolved. This CDR3 region has 11 residues. The ends were cut back, 5 bases at V and 8 bases at J, with 10 bases in the middle. Germline CDR1 and CDR2: SQVTM and ANQGSEA. DNA of the CDR3: TGCAGCGTTCTTGAGGCCTATGAGCAGTTCTTC. Amino acids: CSVLEAYEQFF.

The gene calls are TRBV9 and TRBJ2-3; TRBD2 agrees at 12 bases. Germline V gene lookup returns CDR1 SGDLS and CDR2 YYNGEE. This CDR3 comprises 16 residues. V was clipped by 2 bases and J by 2 bases; unmatched bases: 3. CDR3 sequence reads: CASSVTSGGTTDTQYF. The CDR3 DNA is TGTGCCAGCAGCGTTACTAGCGGGGGGACCACAGATACGCAGTATTTT.

The rearrangement links TRBV11-3 to TRBJ2-1, with 12 bases that match TRBD2. Germline V gene lookup returns CDR1 SGHNT and CDR2 YENEEA. Germline trimming cut 4 bases from V and 4 bases from J; bases unmatched to any gene: 5. The CDR3 totals 16 residues. The CDR3, as DNA: TGTGCCAGCAGCTCCTCCGGGACTAGCGGGTACAATGAGCAGTTCTTC. Residues: CASSSSGTSGYNEQFF. The full variable domain, rest sourced from reference TRBV11-3 and TRBJ2-1, is EAGVVQSPRYKIIEKKQPVAFWCNPISGHNTLYWYLQNLGQGPELLIRYENEEAVDDSQLPKDRFSAERLKGVDSTLKIQPAELGDSAVYLCASSSSGTSGYNEQFFGPGTRLTVL.

The chain employs TRBV24-1 and TRBJ1-2, with D perhaps TRBD1 (5 bases). CDR1 and CDR2 from the germline V gene are KGHDR and SFDVKD. This CDR3 spans 19 amino acids. V lost 0 bases to trimming and J lost 5 bases, with 24 bases between them. The CDR3 DNA follows: TGTGCCACCAGTGATTTGCCTAACCAGGGTTATCTTGTGGCGTATGGCTACACCTTC. Its translation is CATSDLPNQGYLVAYGYTF.

The genes are TRBV7-8 and TRBJ2-1, with 11 positions matching TRBD2. The CDR3 is made up of 16 amino acids. Germline CDR1 reads SGHVS; CDR2 reads FQNEAQ. V was clipped by 3 bases and J by 10 bases; unmatched bases: 11. The CDR3 DNA reads TGTGCCAGCAGCTTCTTGGGACTAGCGGCAGTGTCGGAGCAGTTCTTC. It specifies CASSFLGLAAVSEQFF.

The chain joins TRBV28 to TRBJ1-5; possibly TRBD1 for D (6 bases). Between the trimmed V and J ends, which lost 2 bases and 5 bases, there was a span of 19 bases. Germline V CDR1 and CDR2: MDHEN, SYDVKM. CDR3 length equals 17 residues. The CDR3 sequence: CASSLGPGTRIHQPQHF. The CDR3 nucleotides read TGTGCCAGCAGTTTAGGCCCCGGGACACGAATACATCAGCCCCAGCATTTT.

V and J are TRBV7-2 and TRBJ2-3, with 9 bases aligning to TRBD2. J lost 3 bases, V lost 0 bases, and 10 bases had no gene match. The CDR3 runs to 18 residues. The germline gives CDR1 SGHTA, CDR2 FQGNSA. The CDR3 region has the DNA TGTGCCAGCAGCTTAGCGCAGGGTAGCGGGGGTTTTACAGATACGCAGTATTTT. It is translated as CASSLAQGSGGFTDTQYF.

The gene calls are TRBV5-5 and TRBJ1-3; D may be TRBD1 (6 bases). The CDR3 runs to 15 residues. Germline V gene data show CDR1 as SGHKS and CDR2 as YYEKEE (reference sequence). Trimming removed 10 bases at V and 4 bases at J, with 21 bases between. The CDR3 sequence is CASRRARGLGNTIYF. The DNA of the CDR3 is TGTGCCTCCCGCAGGGCGAGGGGGTTAGGAAACACCATATATTTT. The variable domain in full, with the rest retrieved from reference TRBV5-5 and TRBJ1-3, is DAGVTQSPTHLIKTRGQQVTLRCSPISGHKSVSWYQQVLGQGPQFIFQYYEKEERGRGNFPDRFSARQFPNYSSELNVNALLLGDSALYLCASRRARGLGNTIYFGEGSWLTVV.

CDR3 coding DNA: TGTGCCACCAGCAGAGTCACAGGGCCTAGTACTGAAGCTTTCTTT. Amino acids: CATSRVTGPSTEAFF. This sequence joins TRBV15 and TRBJ1-1, with D possibly matching TRBD1 (6 bases). Trimming cost V 1 base and J 5 bases, with 14 bases left between them. Germline V gene data show CDR1 as LNHNV and CDR2 as YYDKDF (reference sequence). The CDR3 consists of 15 residues. Supplemented by reference TRBV15 and TRBJ1-1, the full variable domain reads DAMVIQNPRYQVTQFGKPVTLSCSQTLNHNVMYWYQQKSSQAPKLLFHYYDKDFNNEADTPDNFQSRRPNTSFCFLDIRSPGLGDTAMYLCATSRVTGPSTEAFFGQGTRLTVV.

The V gene is TRBV28, the J gene TRBJ2-3; D not certain. The length of the CDR3 is 12 residues. V dropped 7 bases and J dropped 0 bases, with 5 bases sitting between them. Germline V lookup: CDR1 MDHEN, CDR2 SYDVKM. Here the CDR3 DNA reads TGTGCCAGCAAGCATAGCACAGATACGCAGTATTTT. Translated: CASKHSTDTQYF.

The chain uses TRBV7-2 and TRBJ1-5; D may be TRBD1 (6 bases). V was cut by 4 bases and J by 5 bases, with 18 bases left in between. The CDR3 sequence is 16 residues long. Germline CDR1 reads SGHTA; CDR2 reads FQGNSA. DNA of the CDR3: TGTGCCAGCAGCTCCAACCCACAACAGGGATATCAGCCCCAGCATTTT. Translation: CASSSNPQQGYQPQHF.

J is TRBJ2-1 and V is TRBV7-2; D is possibly TRBD2 (5 bases). The germline gives CDR1 SGHTA, CDR2 FQGNSA. Deletions cut 3 bases from V and 0 bases from J, with 9 bases between. The CDR3 covers 15 residues. Here the CDR3 DNA reads TGTGCCAGCAGCTTTGGACTGGCCTCCTACAATGAGCAGTTCTTC. This codes for CASSFGLASYNEQFF.

The rearrangement links TRBV5-4 to TRBJ1-5; weak D call: TRBD1 (5 bases). The V and J ends lost 4 bases and 7 bases respectively, with 12 bases between them. The germline V gene encodes CDR1 SGHNT and CDR2 YYREEE (reference sequence). The CDR3 runs to 13 residues. This chain's CDR3 is CASSLSGMQPQHF. The CDR3 DNA follows: TGTGCCAGCAGCCTGTCAGGGATGCAGCCCCAGCATTTT.

The V call is TRBV4-3, the J call TRBJ1-3; TRBD1 agrees at 8 bases. Germline V gives CDR1 LGHNA, CDR2 YSLEER. V was pared by 0 bases and J by 3 bases, with 4 bases of the junction left unmatched. This CDR3 has 16 residues. CDR3 bases: TGCGCCAGCAGCCAAGAATCCGGACAGGGTGGAAACACCATATATTTT. Protein: CASSQESGQGGNTIYF.

This chain uses TRBV23-1 with TRBJ1-4; possible D gene TRBD1, 6 bases. TRBV23-1 is classed as an ORF, of uncertain function. Trimming left V 1 base short and J 7 bases short, with 31 bases between. This CDR3 spans 21 amino acids. This CDR3 reads CASSQFNLGTYVLPGIEKLFF. CDR3 DNA: TGCGCCAGCAGTCAATTCAATCTCGGGACATACGTTCTGCCGGGTATTGAAAAACTGTTTTTT.

The chain combines TRBV28 with TRBJ1-5, with D hard to call. The germline gives CDR1 MDHEN, CDR2 SYDVKM. V gave up 1 base and J gave up 2 bases, with 6 bases separating them. CDR3 length: 14 amino acids. For the CDR3, the DNA is TGTGCCAGCAGTTTATCGCTAGGCAATCAGCCCCAGCATTTT. This codes for CASSLSLGNQPQHF.